This T cell receptor beta chain appears in the sequencing data of a study of T cell responses to AZD1222 COVID-19 vaccine. Study background: Second doses were pooled across both intervals (about 4 or about 12 weeks). Study-wide findings and caveats: At baseline, just 6 or 7 AZD1222 recipients tested seropositive. Regions 160-218 and 743-854 dominated among vaccine-associated CD4 TCRs spanning spike. Every sample of the repertoires postdated the peak T cell response.

Clones were read by immunoSEQ multiplex PCR, and TCRdb kept only the in-frame ones, dropping some. The sample carries 90,000 to 120,000 clones, roughly 87% recorded once. This CDR3 has 13 amino acids. Germline V gene data show CDR1 as LGHDT and CDR2 as YNNKEL (reference sequence). The ends lost 5 bases at V and 6 bases at J; junction bases unmatched: 6. Turning to this clone: Its antigen remains unknown.

This sample comprised peripheral blood, obtained on day 0 of AZD1222 vaccination. The sequence was obtained from an adult in good health. The genes are TRBV3-1 (or the pseudogene TRBV3-2) and TRBJ1-2; the match to TRBD1 covers 7 bases. The CDR3 DNA follows: TGTGCCAGCAGCTCGGGACAGATAGATGGCTACACCTTC. This codes for CASSSGQIDGYTF.